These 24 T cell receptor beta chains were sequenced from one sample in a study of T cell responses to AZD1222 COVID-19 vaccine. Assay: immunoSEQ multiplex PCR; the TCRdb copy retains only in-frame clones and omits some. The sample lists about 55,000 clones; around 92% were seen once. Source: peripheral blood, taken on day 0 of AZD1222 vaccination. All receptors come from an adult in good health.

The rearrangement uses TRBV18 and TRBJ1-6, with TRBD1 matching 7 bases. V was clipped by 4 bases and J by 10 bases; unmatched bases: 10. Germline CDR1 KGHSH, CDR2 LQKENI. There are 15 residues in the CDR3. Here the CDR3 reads CASSRDSGEASPLHF. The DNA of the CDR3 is TGTGCCAGCTCACGGGACAGCGGAGAGGCATCACCCCTCCACTTT.

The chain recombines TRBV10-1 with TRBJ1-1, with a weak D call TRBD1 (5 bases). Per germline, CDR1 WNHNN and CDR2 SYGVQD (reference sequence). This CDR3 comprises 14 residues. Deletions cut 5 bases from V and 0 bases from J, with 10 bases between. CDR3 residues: CASSRGDVNTEAFF. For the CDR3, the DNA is TGCGCCAGCAGTCGCGGGGACGTGAACACTGAAGCTTTCTTT.

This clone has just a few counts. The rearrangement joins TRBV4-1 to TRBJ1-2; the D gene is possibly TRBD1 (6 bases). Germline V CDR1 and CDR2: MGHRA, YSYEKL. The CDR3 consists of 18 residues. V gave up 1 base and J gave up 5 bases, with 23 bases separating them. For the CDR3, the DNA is TGCGCCAGCAGCCAAGTGGGGACACAACAACTGGGATTATATGGCTACACCTTC. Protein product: CASSQVGTQQLGLYGYTF.

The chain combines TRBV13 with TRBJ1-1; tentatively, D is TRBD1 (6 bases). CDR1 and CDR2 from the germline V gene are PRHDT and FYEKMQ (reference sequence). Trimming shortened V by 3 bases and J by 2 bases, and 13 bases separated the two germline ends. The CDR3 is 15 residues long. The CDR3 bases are TGTGCCAGCAGCTTTTTAGACAGGCGAAACACTGAAGCTTTCTTT. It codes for CASSFLDRRNTEAFF.

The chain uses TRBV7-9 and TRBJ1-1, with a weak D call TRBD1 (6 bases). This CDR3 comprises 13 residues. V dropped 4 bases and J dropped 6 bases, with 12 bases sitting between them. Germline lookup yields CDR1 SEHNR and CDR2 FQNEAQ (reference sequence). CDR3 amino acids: CASSSDRSPEAFF. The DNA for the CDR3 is TGTGCCAGCAGCTCCGACAGGTCCCCTGAAGCTTTCTTT. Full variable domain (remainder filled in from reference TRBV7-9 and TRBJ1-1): DTGVSQNPRHKITKRGQNVTFRCDPISEHNRLYWYRQTLGQGPEFLTYFQNEAQLEKSRLLSDRFSAERPKGSFSTLEIQRTEQGDSAMYLCASSSDRSPEAFFGQGTRLTVV.

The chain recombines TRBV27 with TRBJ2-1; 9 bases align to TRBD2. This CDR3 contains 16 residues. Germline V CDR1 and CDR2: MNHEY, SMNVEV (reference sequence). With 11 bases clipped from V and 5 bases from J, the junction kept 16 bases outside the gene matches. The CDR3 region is CASRWGVAGGNNEQFF. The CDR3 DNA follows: TGTGCCTCCCGGTGGGGGGTTGCGGGAGGGAACAATGAGCAGTTCTTC.

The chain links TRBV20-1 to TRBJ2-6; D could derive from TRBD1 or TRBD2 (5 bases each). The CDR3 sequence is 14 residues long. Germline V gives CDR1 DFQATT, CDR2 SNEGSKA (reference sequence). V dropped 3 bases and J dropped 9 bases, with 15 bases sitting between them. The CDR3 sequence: CSASRDPTNNVLTF. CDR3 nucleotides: TGCAGTGCTAGTCGGGACCCGACTAACAACGTCCTGACTTTC.

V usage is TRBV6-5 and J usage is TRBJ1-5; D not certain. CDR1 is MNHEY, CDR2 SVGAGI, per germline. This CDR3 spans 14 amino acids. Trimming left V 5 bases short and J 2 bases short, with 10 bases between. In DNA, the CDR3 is TGTGCCAGCAGTCCGGGTAGGGGCAATCAGCCCCAGCATTTT. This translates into CASSPGRGNQPQHF.

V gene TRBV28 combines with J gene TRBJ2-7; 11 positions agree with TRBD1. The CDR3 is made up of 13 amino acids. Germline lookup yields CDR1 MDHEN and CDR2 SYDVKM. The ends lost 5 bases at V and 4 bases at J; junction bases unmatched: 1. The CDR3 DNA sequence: TGTGCCAGCAGTGGGACAGGGGGTTACGAGCAGTACTTC. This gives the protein CASSGTGGYEQYF.

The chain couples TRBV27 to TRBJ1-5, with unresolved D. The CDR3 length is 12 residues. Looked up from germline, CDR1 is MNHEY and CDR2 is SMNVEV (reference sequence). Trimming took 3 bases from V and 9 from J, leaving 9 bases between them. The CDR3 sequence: CASSFPGSPQHF. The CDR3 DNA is TGTGCCAGCAGTTTCCCCGGGTCGCCCCAGCATTTT.

In DNA, the CDR3 is TGTGCCAGCAGCCCGGGACTAGCGCCCGGGGAGCTGTTTTTT. Its protein is CASSPGLAPGELFF. The genes are TRBV6-5 and TRBJ2-2, with 10 bases aligning to TRBD2. V shed 6 bases, J shed 6 bases, and the junction held 4 bases outside the gene matches. Per germline, CDR1 MNHEY and CDR2 SVGAGI. There are 14 residues in the CDR3.

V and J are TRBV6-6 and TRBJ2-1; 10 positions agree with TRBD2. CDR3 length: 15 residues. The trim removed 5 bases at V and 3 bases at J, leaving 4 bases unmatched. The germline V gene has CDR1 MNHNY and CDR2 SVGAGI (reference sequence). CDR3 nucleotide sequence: TGTGCCAGCAGTCAAGTAGCGGGGGGCTACAATGAGCAGTTCTTC. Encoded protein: CASSQVAGGYNEQFF.

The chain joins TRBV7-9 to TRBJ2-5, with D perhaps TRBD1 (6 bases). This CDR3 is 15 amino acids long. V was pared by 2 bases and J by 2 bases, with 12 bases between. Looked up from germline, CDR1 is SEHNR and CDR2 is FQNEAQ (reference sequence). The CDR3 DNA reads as TGTGCCAGCAGCTTATTAGGGGGTTGGCAAGAGACCCAGTACTTC. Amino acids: CASSLLGGWQETQYF.

CDR3 in amino acids: CASSPDAGARGYTF. Here the CDR3 DNA reads TGTGCCAGCTCACCTGATGCGGGGGCTCGTGGCTACACCTTC. The V call is TRBV18, the J call TRBJ1-2, with TRBD1 as a possible D gene (6 bases). V lost 3 bases, J lost 7 bases, and 15 bases lay in between. The CDR3 spans 14 residues. Germline CDR1 is KGHSH and CDR2 is LQKENI.

This CDR3 reads CASSEHPGRRSGNTIYF. Written as DNA, the CDR3 is TGTGCCAGCAGCGAACACCCGGGACGTCGCTCTGGAAACACCATATATTTT. This chain links TRBV11-2 with TRBJ1-3; D might be TRBD1 (5 bases). The CDR3 totals 17 residues. Trimming removed 5 bases from V and 0 bases from J, with 17 bases in between. Germline values: CDR1 SGHAT, CDR2 FQNNGV.

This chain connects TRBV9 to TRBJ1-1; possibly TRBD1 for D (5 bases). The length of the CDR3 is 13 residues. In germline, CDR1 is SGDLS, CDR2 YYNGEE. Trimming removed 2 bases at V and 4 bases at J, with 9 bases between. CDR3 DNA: TGTGCCAGCAGCGTGTCCAGGGCCACTGAAGCTTTCTTT. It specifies CASSVSRATEAFF.

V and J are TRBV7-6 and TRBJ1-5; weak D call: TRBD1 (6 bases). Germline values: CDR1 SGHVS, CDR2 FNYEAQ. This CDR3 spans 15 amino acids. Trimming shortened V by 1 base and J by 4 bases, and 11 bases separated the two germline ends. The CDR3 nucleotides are TGTGCCAGCAGCTTAGGGCCAACAGGGAATCAGCCCCAGCATTTT. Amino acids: CASSLGPTGNQPQHF. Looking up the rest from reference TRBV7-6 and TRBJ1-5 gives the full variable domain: GAGVSQSPRYKVTKRGQDVALRCDPISGHVSLYWYRQALGQGPEFLTYFNYEAQQDKSGLPNDRFSAERPEGSISTLTIQRTEQRDSAMYRCASSLGPTGNQPQHFGDGTRLSIL.

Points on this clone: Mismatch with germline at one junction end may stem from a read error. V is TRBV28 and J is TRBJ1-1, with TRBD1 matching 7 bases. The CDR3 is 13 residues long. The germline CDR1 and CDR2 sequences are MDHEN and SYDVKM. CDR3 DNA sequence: TGTGCCAGCAGTTTGACAGGGAACCCTGAAGCTTTCTTT. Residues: CASSLTGNPEAFF.

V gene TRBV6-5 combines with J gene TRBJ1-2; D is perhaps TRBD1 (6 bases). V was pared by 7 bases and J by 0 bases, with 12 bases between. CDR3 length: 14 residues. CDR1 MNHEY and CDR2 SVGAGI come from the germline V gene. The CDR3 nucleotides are TGTGCCAGCACCCCTGGGGGCTCTAACTATGGCTACACCTTC. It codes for CASTPGGSNYGYTF.

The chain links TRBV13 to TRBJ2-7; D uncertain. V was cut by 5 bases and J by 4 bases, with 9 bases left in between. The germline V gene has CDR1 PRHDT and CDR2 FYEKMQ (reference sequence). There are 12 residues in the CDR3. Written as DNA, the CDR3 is TGTGCCAGCAGCATAAGTTCGTACGAGCAGTACTTC. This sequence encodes CASSISSYEQYF. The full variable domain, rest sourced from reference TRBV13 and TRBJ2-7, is AAGVIQSPRHLIKEKRETATLKCYPIPRHDTVYWYQQGPGQDPQFLISFYEKMQSDKGSIPDRFSAQQFSDYHSELNMSSLELGDSALYFCASSISSYEQYFGPGTRLTVT.

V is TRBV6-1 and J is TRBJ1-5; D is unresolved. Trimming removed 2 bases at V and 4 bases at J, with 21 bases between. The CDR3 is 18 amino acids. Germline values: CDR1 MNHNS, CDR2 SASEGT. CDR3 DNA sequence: TGTGCCAGCAGTGAAAAATGGGCCGGACTGGCCCAAAATCAGCCCCAGCATTTT. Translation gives CASSEKWAGLAQNQPQHF.

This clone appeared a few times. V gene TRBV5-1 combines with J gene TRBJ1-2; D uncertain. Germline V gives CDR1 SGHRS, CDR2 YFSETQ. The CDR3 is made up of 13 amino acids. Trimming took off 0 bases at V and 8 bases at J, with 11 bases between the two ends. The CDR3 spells CASSLVGRTGYTF. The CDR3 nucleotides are TGCGCCAGCAGCTTGGTTGGGCGGACCGGCTACACCTTC.

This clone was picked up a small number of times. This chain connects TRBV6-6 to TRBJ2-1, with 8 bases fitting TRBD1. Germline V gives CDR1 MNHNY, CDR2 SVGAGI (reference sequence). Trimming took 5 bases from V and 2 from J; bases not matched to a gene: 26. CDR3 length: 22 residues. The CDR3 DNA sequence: TGTGCCAGCAGTCCAGGTCTCGCCAGTCCTGACAGGGGAAGGGGTCCCTACAATGAGCAGTTCTTC. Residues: CASSPGLASPDRGRGPYNEQFF.

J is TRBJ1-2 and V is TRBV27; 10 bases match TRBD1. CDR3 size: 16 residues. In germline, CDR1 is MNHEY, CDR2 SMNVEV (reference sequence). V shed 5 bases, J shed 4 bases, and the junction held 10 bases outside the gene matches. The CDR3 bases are TGTGCCAGCAGTCGACAGGGGGCTGGTCGGACCTATGGCTACACCTTC. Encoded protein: CASSRQGAGRTYGYTF.